Listed below are T cell receptor beta chains from one sample, sequenced in a study of T-cell reconstitution after alpha-beta-depleted transplantation in children. TCRdb re-analysed the PCR reads in MiXCR, keeping a single row per CDR3 protein. The profile shows some 300,000 distinct CDR3 sequences, roughly 9.1% of them singletons. Here the sequenced sample was PBMCs, taken before TCRalphabeta/CD19-depleted stem cell transplant. The receptor set was obtained from a boy in the first two years of life with acute myeloid leukemia, due to receive a stem cell transplant. Both conserved end residues are part of each CDR3. The D gene is left open where the match is weak. The size entry is marked missing in some rows and otherwise reads once, few, many or a size class.

V gene,J gene,clone size,CDR3 length,D gene,CDR3 DNA,CDR3 protein
TRBV21-1,TRBJ2-5,many,19,NA,TGTGCCAGCAGCAAAGGGGGACTAGCGGTTCCAAAGTACCAAGAGACCCAGTACTTC,CASSKGGLAVPKYQETQYF
TRBV5-5,TRBJ2-1,few,14,NA,TGTGCCAGCAGCTTGGTTGTTGGAAACAATGAGCAGTTCTTC,CASSLVVGNNEQFF
TRBV6-5,TRBJ2-1,many,15,NA,TGTGCCAGCAGTTACGGGGGGGCTACCTACAATGAGCAGTTCTTC,CASSYGGATYNEQFF
TRBV5-1,TRBJ2-1,many,14,TRBD2,TGCGCCAGCAGGGGGACTAGCGGGTACAATGAGCAGTTCTTC,CASRGTSGYNEQFF
TRBV28,TRBJ2-1,many,11,TRBD2,TGTGCCAGCAGTTTTGCGGGGGAGGGGTTCTTC,CASSFAGEGFF
TRBV28,TRBJ2-1,NA,14,TRBD2,TGTGCCAGCAGTTTTGGGACTATGGCCGAAGAGCAGTTCTTC,CASSFGTMAEEQFF
TRBV7-9,TRBJ2-3,few,13,TRBD1,TGTGCCAGCATCCGACAGGGGCCAGATACGCAGTATTTT,CASIRQGPDTQYF
TRBV29-1,TRBJ2-7,few,11,NA,TGCAGCGTTGGAGCCAGCTACGAGCAGTACTTC,CSVGASYEQYF
TRBV28,TRBJ2-3,many,15,TRBD2,TGTGCCAGCAGTTTTTATTCCGGGACTAGGGGTACGCAGTATTTT,CASSFYSGTRGTQYF
TRBV19,TRBJ2-5,many,16,NA,TGTGCCAGTAGTATTACTCCGGGACATTCCCAAGAGACCCAGTACTTC,CASSITPGHSQETQYF
TRBV12-3/TRBV12-4,TRBJ1-5,few,12,NA,TGTGCCAGCAGTTTTTGGCGGCAGCCCCAGCATTTT,CASSFWRQPQHF
TRBV6-2/TRBV6-3,TRBJ2-7,many,15,TRBD2,TGTGCCAGCAGTTACGATTCTAGCGGAACCTACGAGCAGTACTTC,CASSYDSSGTYEQYF
TRBV12-3/TRBV12-4,TRBJ2-1,NA,17,TRBD1,TGTGCCAGCAGTTCCGCCGGGACAGGGAGGGCCTACAATGAGCAGTTCTTC,CASSSAGTGRAYNEQFF
TRBV6-1,TRBJ1-5,NA,12,NA,TGTGCCAGCTCAAATGGGGGTCAGCCCCAGCATTTT,CASSNGGQPQHF
TRBV5-1,TRBJ2-5,many,13,TRBD1,TGCGCCAGCAGCACGGACAGGGCAGAGACCCAGTACTTC,CASSTDRAETQYF
TRBV13,TRBJ2-5,many,14,NA,TGTGCCAGCAGCTTAGACAGGTACCAAGAGACCCAGTACTTC,CASSLDRYQETQYF
TRBV10-3,TRBJ2-1,many,18,TRBD2,TGTGCCATCAGTGAACTAGCGGGAGGCCAAAGCTCCTACAATGAGCAGTTCTTC,CAISELAGGQSSYNEQFF
TRBV7-2,TRBJ1-1,few,14,NA,TGTGCCAGCAGCCCAGGACAGCTTAGGAATGAAGCTTTCTTT,CASSPGQLRNEAFF
TRBV10-3,TRBJ2-1,few,13,NA,TGTGCCATCATGGGGGGCATAAACAATGAGCAGTTCTTC,CAIMGGINNEQFF
TRBV20-1,TRBJ1-1,many,13,NA,TGCAGTGCTGAACAGGAACTCAACACTGAAGCTTTCTTT,CSAEQELNTEAFF
TRBV12-3/TRBV12-4,TRBJ1-5,many,16,NA,TGTGCCAGCAGTTCCAGACAGATACCGGAGCGTCAGCCCCAGCATTTT,CASSSRQIPERQPQHF
TRBV5-1,TRBJ1-5,many,14,NA,TGCGCCAGCAGCCCAGGACAGATTAATCAGCCCCAGCATTTT,CASSPGQINQPQHF
TRBV20-1,TRBJ2-2,few,15,TRBD1,TGCAGTGCTAGAGCGACCCTTCAGGGGGCCGGGGAGCTGTTTTTT,CSARATLQGAGELFF
TRBV6-1,TRBJ1-4,many,14,NA,TGTGCCAGCAGTCGGACAGCAACTAATGAAAAACTGTTTTTT,CASSRTATNEKLFF
TRBV27,TRBJ2-7,many,14,TRBD2,TGTGCCAGCAGCCCCCGGGGGGAAGGCTACGAGCAGTACTTC,CASSPRGEGYEQYF
TRBV12-3/TRBV12-4,TRBJ1-5,few,15,TRBD1,TGTGCCAGCAGTTTACACAGGGGAGCAAATCAGCCCCAGCATTTT,CASSLHRGANQPQHF
TRBV20-1,TRBJ2-7,few,15,NA,TGCAGTGCTAGGAAGGTGGGACTCTCCCCGGACGAGCAGTACTTC,CSARKVGLSPDEQYF
TRBV5-6,TRBJ1-4,many,15,NA,TGTGCCAGCAGCTTGCTGGGGGGGACTAATGAAAAACTGTTTTTT,CASSLLGGTNEKLFF
TRBV7-3,TRBJ2-1,many,14,NA,TGTGCCAGCTTAAGGGCCGGGTCGTACAATGAGCAGTTCTTC,CASLRAGSYNEQFF
TRBV7-2,TRBJ2-3,many,13,TRBD2,TGTGCCAGCAGCCAGCGGGGTGGAGATACGCAGTATTTT,CASSQRGGDTQYF
TRBV28,TRBJ1-5,few,14,NA,TGTGCCAGCAATAACAGGGTTAGCAATCAGCCCCAGCATTTT,CASNNRVSNQPQHF
TRBV5-1,TRBJ2-1,NA,12,TRBD2,TGCGCCAGCGCGGGAGTAGAAAATGAGCAGTTCTTC,CASAGVENEQFF
TRBV28,TRBJ2-4,many,15,TRBD2,TGTGCCAGCAGTTTATGGTCCAGCGGGGGGGACATTCAGTACTTC,CASSLWSSGGDIQYF
TRBV7-2,TRBJ2-1,NA,17,NA,TGTGCCAGCAGCTTAGGCGGTAGCGGCCAAATTTACAATGAGCAGTTCTTC,CASSLGGSGQIYNEQFF
TRBV7-7,TRBJ2-2,many,13,NA,TGTGCTAGCAGCCCGGGCCTCACCGGGGAGCTGTTTTTT,CASSPGLTGELFF
TRBV15,TRBJ1-4,many,13,NA,TGTGCCACCAGCAGAGATGTGAACAGGGCGGTGTTTTTT,CATSRDVNRAVFF
TRBV2,TRBJ2-1,many,15,TRBD2,TGTGCCAGCAGGGAGGAACTAGCGACAAGGAATGAGCAGTTCTTC,CASREELATRNEQFF
TRBV5-6,TRBJ1-4,NA,16,TRBD1,TGTGCCAGCAGCTGGAGGACAGGGGGTGGTAATGAAAAACTGTTTTTT,CASSWRTGGGNEKLFF
TRBV7-6,TRBJ2-7,many,14,TRBD1,TGTGCCAGCGGAACGGGACAGGGAGCCGGAGAGCAGTACTTC,CASGTGQGAGEQYF
TRBV20-1,TRBJ2-1,many,15,TRBD2,TGCAGTGCTAGAGTACTAGCGGGAAATTACAATGAGCAGTTCTTC,CSARVLAGNYNEQFF
TRBV7-6,TRBJ2-2,many,18,TRBD1,TGTGCCAGCAGCTCGGCCGGGACAGGGGTACGGAACACCGGGGAGCTGTTTTTT,CASSSAGTGVRNTGELFF
TRBV5-1,TRBJ2-1,few,15,TRBD2,TGCGCCAGCAGCTGGGGGACTAGCTCCTACAATGAGCAGTTCTTC,CASSWGTSSYNEQFF
TRBV29-1,TRBJ2-7,NA,14,TRBD1,TGCAGCGCTACGGTGGGACAGGGGCTGGACGAGCAGTACTTC,CSATVGQGLDEQYF
TRBV7-2,TRBJ1-4,many,14,TRBD1,TGTGCCAGCAGTTTACAGGGGTTTAATGAAAAACTGTTTTTT,CASSLQGFNEKLFF
TRBV7-9,TRBJ2-1,few,13,NA,TGTGCCAGCAGCTTTCCAATCCAGGATGAGCAGTTCTTC,CASSFPIQDEQFF
TRBV6-1,TRBJ2-1,many,16,TRBD2,TGTGCCAGCAGTGAAGTCGGCAGTCCGGGGAGGGGTGAGCAGTTCTTC,CASSEVGSPGRGEQFF
TRBV7-2,TRBJ1-6,few,15,TRBD1,TGTGCCAGCAGCCCAAGACAGGGAAATAATTCACCCCTCCACTTT,CASSPRQGNNSPLHF
TRBV24-1,TRBJ2-1,many,14,TRBD2,TGTGCCACCAGTGATACTAGCGCCTACAATGAGCAGTTCTTC,CATSDTSAYNEQFF
TRBV7-2,TRBJ1-2,many,15,NA,TGTGCCAGCAGCTTAGGAGCCGAAGGGTTATATGGCTACACCTTC,CASSLGAEGLYGYTF
TRBV9,TRBJ2-5,few,16,TRBD2,TGTGCCAGCAGCGTAGGACTAGCGGGAGGATGGGAGACCCAGTACTTC,CASSVGLAGGWETQYF
TRBV18,TRBJ2-3,many,15,NA,TGTGCCAGCTCACCTAGGGACTCGACCTCAGATACGCAGTATTTT,CASSPRDSTSDTQYF
TRBV3-1,TRBJ1-6,NA,13,NA,TGTGCCAGCAGCCAAGATGTTAATTCACCCCTCCACTTT,CASSQDVNSPLHF
TRBV19,TRBJ1-1,NA,13,TRBD1,TGTGCCAGTAGCCGGACAGGCCACACTGAAGCTTTCTTT,CASSRTGHTEAFF
TRBV5-1,TRBJ2-3,few,17,NA,TGCGCCAGCAGCTTGTTTAGTGGTGGGGAAGGCACAGATACGCAGTATTTT,CASSLFSGGEGTDTQYF
TRBV6-2/TRBV6-3,TRBJ2-7,many,14,NA,TGTGCCAGCAATATATTCGGGCCCTCCTACGAGCAGTACTTC,CASNIFGPSYEQYF
TRBV4-3,TRBJ2-3,many,16,NA,TGCGCCAGCAGCCAACTTTTAATGGCTGCTACAGATACGCAGTATTTT,CASSQLLMAATDTQYF
TRBV5-5,TRBJ2-2,many,18,NA,TGTGCCAGCAGCTTGGGGCAGGGAGGACTCCTGAACACCGGGGAGCTGTTTTTT,CASSLGQGGLLNTGELFF